A selection of T cell receptor beta chains follows, all from one sample in a study of graft-versus-host responses after intestinal transplantation. Sequencing was performed with immunoSEQ multiplex PCR; in TCRdb, only in-frame clones are kept and a portion is missing. The data contain approximately 74,000 clones, about 90% of them singletons. The sample in question was PBMCs, obtained 98 days after intestinal transplantation. The receptors were sampled from a human patient who received an intestinal transplant, so some T cells may come from the graft donor. Both conserved end residues are part of each CDR3. D genes are given only for firm matches. Some rows mark clone size as missing; the rest say once, few, many or name a class of expanded clone.

CSGGVQETQYF	TGCAGCGGCGGCGTTCAGGAGACCCAGTACTTC	TRBJ2-5	NA	TRBV29-1	NA
CASSLADRGRVSREQYF	TGCGCCAGCAGCTTGGCTGACAGGGGGCGAGTAAGTCGCGAGCAGTACTTC	TRBJ2-7	NA	TRBV5-1	TRBD1
CASSLSGRSDTQYF	TGCGCCAGCAGCCTTAGCGGGAGGTCAGATACGCAGTATTTT	TRBJ2-3	few	TRBV4-1	TRBD2
CASSQEGLGYEQYF	TGCGCCAGCAGCCAAGAGGGGCTTGGCTACGAGCAGTACTTC	TRBJ2-7	once	TRBV4-1	NA
CAIGKDQRGTEAFF	TGTGCCATCGGAAAGGATCAACGGGGCACTGAAGCTTTCTTT	TRBJ1-1	NA	TRBV10-3	NA
CASSLSTGGADTQYF	TGTGCCAGCAGTTTATCGACAGGGGGCGCAGATACGCAGTATTTT	TRBJ2-3	NA	TRBV27	TRBD1
CASSPPPGWNPSGNTIYF	TGTGCCAGCTCACCACCGCCGGGTTGGAACCCCTCTGGAAACACCATATATTTT	TRBJ1-3	once	TRBV18	NA
CASSKGDPEYYNEQFF	TGTGCCAGCAGCAAAGGGGACCCAGAGTACTACAATGAGCAGTTCTTC	TRBJ2-1	NA	TRBV21-1	NA
CASAPGSQPSGANVLTF	TGTGCCAGCGCCCCCGGGTCGCAACCATCTGGGGCCAACGTCCTGACTTTC	TRBJ2-6	NA	TRBV28	NA
CASSLDRGSTDTQYF	TGTGCCAGCAGCTTGGACAGGGGTAGCACAGATACGCAGTATTTT	TRBJ2-3	NA	TRBV5-4	TRBD1